The T cell receptor (beta chain) described here comes from a study of shared clonotypes between healthy human individuals. Study conclusions and caveats: Incomplete sequencing of sorted subsets was indicated by rarefaction despite large depth. Shared across a few donors were around 5% of the naive CD4 clonotypes.

The table lists this clone with a count of one. Its antigen remains unidentified. CD8 memory was a combination that joined CD45RO+ cells with CCR7-negative CD45RA+ TemRA cells. The repertoire was sequenced with immunoSEQ multiplex PCR; TCRdb's copy has only in-frame clones and lacks some. The sample lists approximately 350,000 clones, about 96% occurring once. Germline lookup yields CDR1 MNHEY and CDR2 SVGAGI. The CDR3 contains 15 residues. Germline trimming cut 5 bases from V and 5 bases from J; bases unmatched to any gene: 6. This sequence originates from a man aged 25-45 years in good health. The rearrangement links TRBV6-5 to TRBJ1-6; 7 bases match TRBD1. Specimen: memory CD8+ T cells sorted from blood. Subset of the sample: CD45RO+ cells pooled with CCR7-negative TemRA cells. CDR3 loop: CASSQTGRNNSPLHF. CDR3 coding DNA: TGTGCCAGCAGTCAGACAGGGAGAAATAATTCACCCCTCCACTTT.